Below, 10 T cell receptor beta chains from the same sample are listed, as sequenced in a study of cytomegalovirus exposure and HLA in healthy donors (dated by TCRdb to about 2017). To prepare the library, the immunoSEQ multiplex PCR assay was applied. The multiplex PCR relied on a mix of 60 forward primers for TCR Vbeta segments and 13 reverse primers for TCR Jbeta segments. This is the immuneACCESS table as TCRdb keeps it, with only in-frame sequences that have V and J called. A part of the clones is gone; compared with another copy, unresolved V genes explain less than half, and the rest is unexplained. The sample's records list over 150,000 clones. The ten largest clonotypes hold around 0.7% of the sample. Sequencing input: PBMCs. The source of these receptors is a boy aged 10-17 years in good health and CMV-seronegative.

The V and J genes are TRBV7-8 and TRBJ2-1, with TRBD2 matching over 13 bases. The germline CDR1 and CDR2 sequences are SGHVS and FQNEAQ. After removal of 5 bases from V and 3 bases from J, the junction contained 13 bases not matched to a gene. The CDR3 runs 19 residues. CDR3 sequence reads: CASSTAGGGLAGVYNEQFF. The CDR3 nucleotides read TGTGCCAGCAGCACGGCAGGGGGAGGACTAGCGGGGGTCTACAATGAGCAGTTCTTC. The variable domain in full, completed from reference TRBV7-8 and TRBJ2-1, reads GAGVSQSPRYKVAKRGQDVALRCDPISGHVSLFWYQQALGQGPEFLTYFQNEAQLDKSGLPSDRFFAERPEGSVSTLKIQRTQQEDSAVYLCASSTAGGGLAGVYNEQFFGPGTRLTVL.

The rearrangement uses TRBV7-8 and TRBJ2-7, with 8 bases that match TRBD2. Germline V gene lookup returns CDR1 SGHVS and CDR2 FQNEAQ. The CDR3 has 14 residues. Trimming removed 5 bases from V and 5 bases from J; junction bases left unmatched: 8. The CDR3 sequence: CASSRSGGGNEQYF. The CDR3 DNA sequence: TGTGCCAGCAGCCGCAGCGGGGGAGGAAACGAGCAGTACTTC.

The chain employs TRBV5-4 and TRBJ2-7; TRBD2 agrees at 10 bases. Germline CDR1 and CDR2: SGHNT and YYREEE (reference sequence). The CDR3 contains 14 residues. After removal of 3 bases from V and 7 bases from J, the junction contained 7 bases not matched to a gene. The CDR3 region has the DNA TGTGCCAGCAGCTCTAGCGGGGGTTACGATGAGCAGTACTTC. Translation: CASSSSGGYDEQYF.

The V gene is TRBV4-1, the J gene TRBJ2-5, with 7 bases that match TRBD1. The CDR3 totals 14 residues. Germline V gene lookup returns CDR1 MGHRA and CDR2 YSYEKL. Trimming at V came to 4 bases and at J to 2 bases, leaving 4 bases not matched to a gene. The CDR3: CASSPQGPQETQYF. CDR3 coding DNA: TGCGCCAGCAGCCCACAGGGGCCTCAAGAGACCCAGTACTTC.

The rearrangement links TRBV9 to TRBJ2-1; TRBD1 aligns across 7 bases. The ends lost 4 bases at V and 0 bases at J; junction bases unmatched: 4. Germline assignment: CDR1 SGDLS and CDR2 YYNGEE. CDR3 length equals 15 residues. CDR3 protein: CASSTGASSYNEQFF. Written as DNA, the CDR3 is TGTGCCAGCAGCACAGGGGCTAGCTCCTACAATGAGCAGTTCTTC.

This chain uses TRBV7-6 with TRBJ2-2; a possible D gene is TRBD2 (5 bases). There are 13 residues in the CDR3. Per germline, CDR1 SGHVS and CDR2 FNYEAQ. Trimming stripped 5 bases from V and 1 base from J, with 5 bases between. This CDR3 is CASSRENTGELFF. CDR3 coding DNA: TGTGCCAGCAGCCGGGAGAACACCGGGGAGCTGTTTTTT.

The genes are TRBV7-5 and TRBJ2-2; the D call of TRBD1 is as the table states it, not checked on the DNA. TRBV7-5 is flagged as a pseudogene. The length of the CDR3 is 20 residues. The CDR3 nucleotides read TGTGTCAGAGGCTTAGAGGGACAGGGTCACCGATACGTAGACACCGGGGAGCTGTTTTTT. It codes for CVRGLEGQGHRYVDTGELFF.

The CDR3 sequence is CSVWTGDYDGYTF. CDR3 in DNA: TGCAGCGTTTGGACAGGGGACTACGATGGCTACACCTTC. This rearrangement joins TRBV29-1 to TRBJ1-2, with 9 bases matching TRBD1. Germline V gene data show CDR1 as SQVTM and CDR2 as ANQGSEA. This CDR3 contains 13 residues. After removal of 5 bases from V and 6 bases from J, the junction contained 7 bases not matched to a gene.

Regarding this clone: At the DNA level, this CDR3 is encoded by other sequences in the same sample as well. The CDR3: CASLRGPNTEAFF. The CDR3 DNA sequence: TGTGCCAGTCTGCGGGGCCCGAACACTGAAGCTTTCTTT. J is TRBJ1-1 and V is TRBV2, with D possibly TRBD1 on 5 matching bases. Germline V gene lookup returns CDR1 SNHLY and CDR2 FYNNEI. V lost 9 bases and J lost 1, with 12 bases in between. The CDR3 contains 13 residues. The full variable domain, its missing parts supplied by reference TRBV2 and TRBJ1-1, is EPEVTQTPSHQVTQMGQEVILRCVPISNHLYFYWYRQILGQKVEFLVSFYNNEISEKSEIFDDQFSVERPDGSNFTLKIRSTKLEDSAMYFCASLRGPNTEAFFGQGTRLTVV.

This chain joins TRBV18 and TRBJ1-2, with a possible D match to TRBD1 (5 bases). Between the trimmed V and J ends, which lost 1 base and 14 bases, there was a span of 17 bases. Germline V lookup: CDR1 KGHSH, CDR2 LQKENI. The CDR3 extends over 13 amino acids. The CDR3 reads CASSPQGGVAGTF. CDR3 in DNA: TGTGCCAGCTCACCACAGGGAGGGGTTGCTGGGACCTTC.